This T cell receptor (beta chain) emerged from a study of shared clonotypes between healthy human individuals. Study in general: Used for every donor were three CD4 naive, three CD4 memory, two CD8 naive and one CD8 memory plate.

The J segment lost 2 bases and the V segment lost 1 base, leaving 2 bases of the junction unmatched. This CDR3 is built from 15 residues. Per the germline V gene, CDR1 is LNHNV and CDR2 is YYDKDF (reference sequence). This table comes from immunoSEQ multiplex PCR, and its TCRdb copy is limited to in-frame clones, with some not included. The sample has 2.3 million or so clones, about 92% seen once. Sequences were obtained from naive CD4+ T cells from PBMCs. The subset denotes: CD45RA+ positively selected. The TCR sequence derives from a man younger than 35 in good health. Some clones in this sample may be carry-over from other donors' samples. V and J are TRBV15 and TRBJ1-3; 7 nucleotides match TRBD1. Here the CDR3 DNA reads TGTGCCACCAGCAGAGGAGGGGGCCCTGGAAACACCATATATTTT. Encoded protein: CATSRGGGPGNTIYF.